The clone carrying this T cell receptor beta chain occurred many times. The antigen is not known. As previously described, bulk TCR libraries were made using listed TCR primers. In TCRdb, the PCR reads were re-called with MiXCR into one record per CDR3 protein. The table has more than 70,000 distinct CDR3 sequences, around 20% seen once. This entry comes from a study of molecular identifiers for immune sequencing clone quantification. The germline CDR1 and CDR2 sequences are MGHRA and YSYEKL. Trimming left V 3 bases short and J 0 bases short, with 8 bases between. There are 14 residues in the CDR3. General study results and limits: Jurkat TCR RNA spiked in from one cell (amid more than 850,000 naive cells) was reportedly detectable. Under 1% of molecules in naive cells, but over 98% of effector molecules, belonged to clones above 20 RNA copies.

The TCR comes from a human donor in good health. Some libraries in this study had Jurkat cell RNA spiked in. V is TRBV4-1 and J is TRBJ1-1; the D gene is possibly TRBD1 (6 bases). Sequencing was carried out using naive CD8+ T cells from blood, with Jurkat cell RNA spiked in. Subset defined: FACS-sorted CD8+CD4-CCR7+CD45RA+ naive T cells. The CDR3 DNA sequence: TGCGCCAGCAGCCAGGACAGTATGAACACTGAAGCTTTCTTT. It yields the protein CASSQDSMNTEAFF.